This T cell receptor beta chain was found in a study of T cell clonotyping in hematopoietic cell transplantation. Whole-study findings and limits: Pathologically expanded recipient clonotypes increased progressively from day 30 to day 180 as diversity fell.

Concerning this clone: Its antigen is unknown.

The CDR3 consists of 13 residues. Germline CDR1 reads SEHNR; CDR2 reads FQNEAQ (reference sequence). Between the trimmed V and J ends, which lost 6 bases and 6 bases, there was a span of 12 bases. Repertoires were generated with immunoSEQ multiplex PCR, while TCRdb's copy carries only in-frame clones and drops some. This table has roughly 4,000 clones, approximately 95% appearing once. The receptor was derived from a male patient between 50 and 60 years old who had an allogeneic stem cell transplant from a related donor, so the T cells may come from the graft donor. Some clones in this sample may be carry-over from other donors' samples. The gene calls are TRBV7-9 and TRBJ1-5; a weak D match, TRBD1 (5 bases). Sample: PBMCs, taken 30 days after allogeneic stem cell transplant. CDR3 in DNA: TGTGCCAGCAGAGCGGGGGAGGGTCAGCCCCAGCATTTT. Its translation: CASRAGEGQPQHF.